This T cell receptor (beta chain) derives from a study of blood T cells in healthy people across ages. Study-wide findings and caveats: Estimated diversity, derived from one million T cells, was regarded as an underestimate.

Caucasian, healthy and from Russia, the donors were aged between 6 and 90. This clonotype was seen more than once but under ten times. The antigen is not known. V was pared by 7 bases and J by 2 bases, with 7 bases between. Germline loops: CDR1 SNHLY, CDR2 FYNNEI. The CDR3 runs 12 residues. For the second PCR, which ran for 7 to 11 cycles, a sample-barcoded 5' primer and a J-beta primer mix were used. TCRdb called the 5' RACE reads again in MiXCR, with one record for every CDR3 protein. The sample records approximately 810,000 distinct CDR3 sequences, 29% being singletons. This clonotype was sampled from a woman older than 75 in good health. The chain recombines TRBV2 with TRBJ2-3; D remains ambiguous. Material for sequencing was blood. CDR3 in DNA: TGTGCCAGCACGACCGACACAGATACGCAGTATTTT. Translating it yields CASTTDTDTQYF.